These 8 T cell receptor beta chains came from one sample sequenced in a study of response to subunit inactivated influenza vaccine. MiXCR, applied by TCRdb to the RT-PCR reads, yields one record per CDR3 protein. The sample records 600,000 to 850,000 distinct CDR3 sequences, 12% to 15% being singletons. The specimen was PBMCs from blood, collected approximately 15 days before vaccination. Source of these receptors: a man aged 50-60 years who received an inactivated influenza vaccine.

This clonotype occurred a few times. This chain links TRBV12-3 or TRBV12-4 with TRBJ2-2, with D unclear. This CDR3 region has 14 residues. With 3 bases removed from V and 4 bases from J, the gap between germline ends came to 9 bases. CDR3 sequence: CASSFFSGTGELFF. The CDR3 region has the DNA TGTGCCAGCAGTTTTTTTTCGGGCACCGGGGAGCTGTTTTTT.

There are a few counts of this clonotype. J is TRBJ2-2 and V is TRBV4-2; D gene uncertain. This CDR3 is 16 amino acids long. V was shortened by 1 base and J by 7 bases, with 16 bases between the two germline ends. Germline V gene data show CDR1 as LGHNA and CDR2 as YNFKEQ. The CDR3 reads CASSQGFGEVSGELFF. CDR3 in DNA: TGTGCCAGCAGCCAAGGATTTGGCGAAGTTAGCGGGGAGCTGTTTTTT.

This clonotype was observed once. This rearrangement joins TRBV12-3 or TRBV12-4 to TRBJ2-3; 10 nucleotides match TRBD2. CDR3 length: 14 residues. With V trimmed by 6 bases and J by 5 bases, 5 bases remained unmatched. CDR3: CASRSGGAGDTQYF. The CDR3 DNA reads TGTGCCAGCAGGAGCGGGGGGGCTGGAGATACGCAGTATTTT.

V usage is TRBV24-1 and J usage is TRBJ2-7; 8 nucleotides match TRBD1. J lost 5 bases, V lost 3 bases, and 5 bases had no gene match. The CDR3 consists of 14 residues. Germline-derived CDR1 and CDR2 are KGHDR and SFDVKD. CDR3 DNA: TGTGCCACCAGTGATCCAGGGACAGGTGACGAGCAGTACTTC. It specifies CATSDPGTGDEQYF.

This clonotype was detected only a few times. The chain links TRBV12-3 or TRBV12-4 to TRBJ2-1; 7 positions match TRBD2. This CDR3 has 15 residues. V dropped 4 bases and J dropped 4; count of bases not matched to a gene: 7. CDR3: CASSSQAGSYNEQFF. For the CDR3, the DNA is TGTGCCAGCAGTTCCCAAGCGGGATCTTACAATGAGCAGTTCTTC.

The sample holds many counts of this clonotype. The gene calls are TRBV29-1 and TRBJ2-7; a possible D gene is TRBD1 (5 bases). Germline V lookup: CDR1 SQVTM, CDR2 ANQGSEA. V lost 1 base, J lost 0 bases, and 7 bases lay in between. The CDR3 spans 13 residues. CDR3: CSVEAGLSYEQYF. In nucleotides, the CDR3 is TGCAGCGTTGAAGCAGGGCTCTCCTACGAGCAGTACTTC.

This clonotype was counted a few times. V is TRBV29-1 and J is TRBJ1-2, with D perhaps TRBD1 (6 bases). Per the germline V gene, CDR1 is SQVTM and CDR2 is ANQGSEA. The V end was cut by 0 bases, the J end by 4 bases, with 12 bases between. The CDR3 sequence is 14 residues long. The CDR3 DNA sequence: TGCAGCGTTGAAGATCTTCAGGGGCGCTATGGCTACACCTTC. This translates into CSVEDLQGRYGYTF.

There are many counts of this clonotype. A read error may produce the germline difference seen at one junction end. The CDR3 DNA follows: TGTGCCAGCAGTGTAGGTGGACCTAGCACAGATACGCAGTATTTT. Protein: CASSVGGPSTDTQYF. The J gene is TRBJ2-3, the V gene TRBV9; no firm D call. The CDR3 extends over 15 amino acids. Germline V CDR1 and CDR2: SGDLS, YYNGEE.